This TCR beta chain was observed in a study of blood T cells in healthy people across ages. Study-level background: About one barcoded beta molecule was captured per two T cells (by template switching).

V was trimmed by 10 bases and J by 3 bases, leaving 18 bases between them. Germline assignment: CDR1 ENHRY and CDR2 SYGVKD. This CDR3 has 14 amino acids. This clonotype has a handful of counts. A sample-barcoded 5' primer and a J-beta primer mix were used in a second PCR of roughly 7 to 12 cycles. One entry per CDR3 protein results from TCRdb running MiXCR on the 5' RACE reads. Of 600,000 to 650,000 distinct CDR3 sequences listed, around three fifths are singletons. The V gene is TRBV10-3, the J gene TRBJ2-5; D may be TRBD1 (6 bases). The sequence was collected from a man aged 60 to 69 in good health. Source material: blood. CDR3 sequence (DNA): TGTGCCACCCACTCGGAGTCAGGGGAAGAGACCCAGTACTTC. It yields the protein CATHSESGEETQYF.